These 2 T cell receptor beta chains share one sample of origin, sequenced in a study of Graves' ophthalmopathy and Graves' hyperthyroidism. The sequenced template was RNA, covering the TCR beta CDR3 region. Scientists carried out first-round RT-PCR using HTBI primers and then a second-round multiplex PCR. TCRdb itself ran the multiplex PCR reads through MiXCR, one entry per CDR3 protein. The repertoire holds under 350,000 distinct CDR3 sequences, with 17% as singletons. The source material was peripheral blood. The receptors were gathered from an adult man with Graves' ophthalmopathy.

This clonotype was detected ten times or more. The rearrangement links TRBV11-2 to TRBJ2-4; D gene uncertain. Germline CDR1 SGHAT, CDR2 FQNNGV. Trimming cost V 1 base and J 8 bases, with 6 bases left between them. The CDR3 sequence is 12 residues long. CDR3: CASSLASDIQYF. The CDR3 DNA is TGTGCCAGCAGCTTAGCATCGGACATTCAGTACTTC.

This clonotype was seen repeatedly, ten times or more. The gene calls are TRBV6-5 and TRBJ1-2; tentatively, D is TRBD1 (5 bases). Germline V gives CDR1 MNHEY, CDR2 SVGAGI. V lost 6 bases, J lost 9 bases, and 14 bases lay in between. The CDR3 covers 12 residues. The CDR3 sequence is CASRIDSPRYTF. DNA of the CDR3: TGTGCCAGCAGAATAGACAGCCCGCGCTACACCTTC.